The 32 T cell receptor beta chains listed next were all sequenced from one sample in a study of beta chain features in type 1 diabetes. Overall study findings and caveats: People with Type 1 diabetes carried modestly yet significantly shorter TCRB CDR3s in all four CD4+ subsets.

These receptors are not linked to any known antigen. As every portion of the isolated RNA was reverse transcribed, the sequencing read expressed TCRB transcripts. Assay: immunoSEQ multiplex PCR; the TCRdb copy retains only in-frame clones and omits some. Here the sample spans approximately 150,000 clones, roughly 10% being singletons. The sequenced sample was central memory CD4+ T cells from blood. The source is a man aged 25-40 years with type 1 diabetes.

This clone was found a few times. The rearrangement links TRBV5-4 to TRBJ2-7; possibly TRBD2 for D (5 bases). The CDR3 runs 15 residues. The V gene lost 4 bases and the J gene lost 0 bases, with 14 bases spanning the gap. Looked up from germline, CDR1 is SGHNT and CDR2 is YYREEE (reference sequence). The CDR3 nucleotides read TGTGCCAGCAGCCAGGACTTCCCGAACTCCTACGAGCAGTACTTC. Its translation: CASSQDFPNSYEQYF.

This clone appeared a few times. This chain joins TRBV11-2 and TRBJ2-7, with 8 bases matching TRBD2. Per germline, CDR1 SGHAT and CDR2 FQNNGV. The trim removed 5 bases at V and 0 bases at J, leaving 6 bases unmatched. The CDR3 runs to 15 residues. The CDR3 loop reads CASSPSGLLSYEQYF. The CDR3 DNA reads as TGTGCCAGCAGCCCTAGCGGGTTACTCTCCTACGAGCAGTACTTC.

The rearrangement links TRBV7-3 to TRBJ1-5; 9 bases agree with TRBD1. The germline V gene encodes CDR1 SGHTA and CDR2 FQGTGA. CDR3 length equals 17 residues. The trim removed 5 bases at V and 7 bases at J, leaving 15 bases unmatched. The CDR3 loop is CASSTAGQGTGLQPQHF. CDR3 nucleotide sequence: TGTGCCAGCAGCACAGCGGGACAGGGAACCGGACTCCAGCCCCAGCATTTT.

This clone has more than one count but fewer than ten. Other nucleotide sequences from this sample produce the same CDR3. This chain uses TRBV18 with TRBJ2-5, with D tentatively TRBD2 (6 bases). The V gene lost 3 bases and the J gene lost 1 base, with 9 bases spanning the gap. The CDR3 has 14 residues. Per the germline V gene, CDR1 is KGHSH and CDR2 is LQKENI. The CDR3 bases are TGTGCCAGCTCACCGGGACTTTCCCAAGAGACCCAGTACTTC. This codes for CASSPGLSQETQYF. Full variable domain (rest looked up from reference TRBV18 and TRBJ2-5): NAGVMQNPRHLVRRRGQEARLRCSPMKGHSHVYWYRQLPEEGLKFMVYLQKENIIDESGMPKERFSAEFPKEGPSILRIQQVVRGDSAAYFCASSPGLSQETQYFGPGTRLLVL.

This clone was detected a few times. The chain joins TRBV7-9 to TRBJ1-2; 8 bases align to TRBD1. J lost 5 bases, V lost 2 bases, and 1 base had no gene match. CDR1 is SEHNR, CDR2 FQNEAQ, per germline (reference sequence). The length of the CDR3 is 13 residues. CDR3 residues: CASSLTGGYGYTF. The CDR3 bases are TGTGCCAGCAGCTTAACAGGGGGGTATGGCTACACCTTC. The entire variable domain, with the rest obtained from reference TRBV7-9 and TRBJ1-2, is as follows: DTGVSQNPRHKITKRGQNVTFRCDPISEHNRLYWYRQTLGQGPEFLTYFQNEAQLEKSRLLSDRFSAERPKGSFSTLEIQRTEQGDSAMYLCASSLTGGYGYTFGSGTRLTVV.

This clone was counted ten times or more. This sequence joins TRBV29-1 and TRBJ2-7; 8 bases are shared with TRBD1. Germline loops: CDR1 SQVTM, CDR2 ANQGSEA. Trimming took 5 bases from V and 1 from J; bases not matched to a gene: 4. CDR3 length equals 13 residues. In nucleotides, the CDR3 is TGCAGCGTTCCGCGGACAGGGTCCTACGAGCAGTACTTC. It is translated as CSVPRTGSYEQYF.

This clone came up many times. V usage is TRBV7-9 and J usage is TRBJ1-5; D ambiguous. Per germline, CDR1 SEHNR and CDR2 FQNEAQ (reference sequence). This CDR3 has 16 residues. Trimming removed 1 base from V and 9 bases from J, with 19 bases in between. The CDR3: CASSLGAALIEGPQHF. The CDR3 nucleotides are TGTGCCAGCAGCTTAGGGGCTGCCCTTATAGAAGGGCCCCAGCATTTT.

The DNA for the CDR3 is TGTGCCAGCAGAATCTGGGGCGGCCGAAGCACCGGGGAGCTGTTTTTT. Its translation: CASRIWGGRSTGELFF. The gene calls are TRBV11-2 and TRBJ2-2; D is possibly TRBD1 (5 bases). V was clipped by 6 bases and J by 4 bases, with 18 bases between them. Germline V lookup: CDR1 SGHAT, CDR2 FQNNGV. The CDR3 extends over 16 amino acids.

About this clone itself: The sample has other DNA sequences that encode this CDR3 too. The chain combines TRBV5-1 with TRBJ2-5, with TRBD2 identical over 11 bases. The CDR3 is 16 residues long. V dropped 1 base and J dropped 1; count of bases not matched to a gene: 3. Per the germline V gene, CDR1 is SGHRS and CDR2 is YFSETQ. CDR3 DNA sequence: TGCGCCAGCAGCTTGCGGCTAGCGGGGGGCCAAGAGACCCAGTACTTC. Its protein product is CASSLRLAGGQETQYF.

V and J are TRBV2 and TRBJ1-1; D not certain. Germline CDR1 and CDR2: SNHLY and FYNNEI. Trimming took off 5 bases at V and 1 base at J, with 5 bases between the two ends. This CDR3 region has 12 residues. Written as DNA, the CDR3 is TGTGCCAGCAGTTACACGAACACTGAAGCTTTCTTT. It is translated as CASSYTNTEAFF. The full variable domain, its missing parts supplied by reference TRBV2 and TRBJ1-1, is EPEVTQTPSHQVTQMGQEVILRCVPISNHLYFYWYRQILGQKVEFLVSFYNNEISEKSEIFDDQFSVERPDGSNFTLKIRSTKLEDSAMYFCASSYTNTEAFFGQGTRLTVV.

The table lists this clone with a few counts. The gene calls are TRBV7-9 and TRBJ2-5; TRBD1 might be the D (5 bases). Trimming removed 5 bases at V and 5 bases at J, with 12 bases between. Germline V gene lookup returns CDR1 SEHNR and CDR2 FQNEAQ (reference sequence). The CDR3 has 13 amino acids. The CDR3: CASSQETEETQYF. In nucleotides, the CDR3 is TGTGCCAGCAGCCAAGAGACAGAGGAGACCCAGTACTTC. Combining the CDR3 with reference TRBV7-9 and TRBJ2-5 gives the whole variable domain DTGVSQNPRHKITKRGQNVTFRCDPISEHNRLYWYRQTLGQGPEFLTYFQNEAQLEKSRLLSDRFSAERPKGSFSTLEIQRTEQGDSAMYLCASSQETEETQYFGPGTRLLVL.

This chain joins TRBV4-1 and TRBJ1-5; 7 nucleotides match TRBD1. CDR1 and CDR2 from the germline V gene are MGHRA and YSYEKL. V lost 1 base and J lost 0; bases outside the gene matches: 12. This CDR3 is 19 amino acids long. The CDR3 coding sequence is TGCGCCAGCAGCCAAGGGGCAGGGGGACAACTTTATAGCAATCAGCCCCAGCATTTT. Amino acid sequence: CASSQGAGGQLYSNQPQHF.

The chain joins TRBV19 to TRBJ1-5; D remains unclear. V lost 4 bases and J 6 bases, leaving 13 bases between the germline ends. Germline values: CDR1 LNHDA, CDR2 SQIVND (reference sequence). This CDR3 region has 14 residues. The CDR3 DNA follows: TGTGCCAGTAGTAATCACGGCGGGCGTCAGCCCCAGCATTTT. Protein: CASSNHGGRQPQHF.

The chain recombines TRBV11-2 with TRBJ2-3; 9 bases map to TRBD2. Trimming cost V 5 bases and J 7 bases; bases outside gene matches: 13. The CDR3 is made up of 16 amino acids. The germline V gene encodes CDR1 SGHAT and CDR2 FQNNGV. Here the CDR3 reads CASSHPGRGGANTQYF. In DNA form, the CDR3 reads TGTGCCAGCAGCCACCCCGGGCGGGGGGGCGCAAATACGCAGTATTTT.

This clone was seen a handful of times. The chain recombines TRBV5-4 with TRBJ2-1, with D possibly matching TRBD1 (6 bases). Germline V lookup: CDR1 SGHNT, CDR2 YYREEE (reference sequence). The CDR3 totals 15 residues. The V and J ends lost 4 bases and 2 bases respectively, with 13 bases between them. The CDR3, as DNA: TGTGCCAGCAGCCCAGGACAGTATACCTACAATGAGCAGTTCTTC. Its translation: CASSPGQYTYNEQFF.

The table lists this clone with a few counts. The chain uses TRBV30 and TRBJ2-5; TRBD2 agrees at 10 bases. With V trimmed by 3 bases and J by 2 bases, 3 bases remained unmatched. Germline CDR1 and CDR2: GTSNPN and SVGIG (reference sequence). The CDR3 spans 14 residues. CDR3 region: CAWRLAGTQETQYF. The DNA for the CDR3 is TGTGCCTGGAGACTAGCGGGGACTCAAGAGACCCAGTACTTC.

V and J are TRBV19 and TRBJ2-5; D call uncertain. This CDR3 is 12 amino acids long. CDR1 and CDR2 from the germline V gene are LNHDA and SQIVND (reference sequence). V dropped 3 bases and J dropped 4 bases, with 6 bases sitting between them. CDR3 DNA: TGTGCCAGTAGTATGAGAGGAGAGACCCAGTACTTC. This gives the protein CASSMRGETQYF.

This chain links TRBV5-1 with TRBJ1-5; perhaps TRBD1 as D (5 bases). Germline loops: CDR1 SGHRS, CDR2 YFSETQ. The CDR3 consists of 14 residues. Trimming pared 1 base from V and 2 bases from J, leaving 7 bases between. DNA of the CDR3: TGCGCCAGCAGCTTGAAAGGGGGCAATCAGCCCCAGCATTTT. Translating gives CASSLKGGNQPQHF.

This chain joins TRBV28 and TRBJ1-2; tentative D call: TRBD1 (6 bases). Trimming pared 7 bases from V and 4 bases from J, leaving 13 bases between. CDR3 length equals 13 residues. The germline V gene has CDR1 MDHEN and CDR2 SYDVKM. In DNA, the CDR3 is TGTGCCAGCAAAAGGGACAACGGCTATGGCTACACCTTC. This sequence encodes CASKRDNGYGYTF.

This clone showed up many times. Here the CDR3 DNA reads TGCGCCAGCGGGTCGGGGACTCTCTCCTACGAGCAGTACTTC. This translates into CASGSGTLSYEQYF. The chain employs TRBV5-1 and TRBJ2-7; tentatively, D is TRBD2 (6 bases). Germline V lookup: CDR1 SGHRS, CDR2 YFSETQ. The V end was cut by 7 bases, the J end by 0 bases, with 14 bases between. The CDR3 contains 14 residues.

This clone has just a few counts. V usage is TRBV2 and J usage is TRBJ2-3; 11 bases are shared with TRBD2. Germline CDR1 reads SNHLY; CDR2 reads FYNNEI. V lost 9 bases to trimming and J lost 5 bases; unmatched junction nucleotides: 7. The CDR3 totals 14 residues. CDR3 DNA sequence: TGTGCCAGTTTTAGCGGGGGGGAAGAAGATACGCAGTATTTT. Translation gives CASFSGGEEDTQYF.

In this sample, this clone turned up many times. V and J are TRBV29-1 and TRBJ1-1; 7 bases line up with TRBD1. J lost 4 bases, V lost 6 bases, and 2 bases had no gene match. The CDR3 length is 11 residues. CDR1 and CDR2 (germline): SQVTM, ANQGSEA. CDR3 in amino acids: CSVRDSTEAFF. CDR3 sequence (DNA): TGCAGCGTCCGGGACAGCACTGAAGCTTTCTTT.

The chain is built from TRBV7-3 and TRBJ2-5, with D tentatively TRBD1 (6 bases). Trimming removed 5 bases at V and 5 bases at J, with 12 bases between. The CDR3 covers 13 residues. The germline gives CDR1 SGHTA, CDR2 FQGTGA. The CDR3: CASSERGSETQYF. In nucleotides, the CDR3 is TGTGCCAGCAGCGAAAGGGGGTCGGAGACCCAGTACTTC.

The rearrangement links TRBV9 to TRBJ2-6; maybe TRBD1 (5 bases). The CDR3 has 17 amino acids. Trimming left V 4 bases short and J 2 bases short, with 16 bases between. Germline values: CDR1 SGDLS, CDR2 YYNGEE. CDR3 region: CASSPSPRRAGANVLTF. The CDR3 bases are TGTGCCAGCAGCCCTTCTCCGCGCAGGGCTGGGGCCAACGTCCTGACTTTC.

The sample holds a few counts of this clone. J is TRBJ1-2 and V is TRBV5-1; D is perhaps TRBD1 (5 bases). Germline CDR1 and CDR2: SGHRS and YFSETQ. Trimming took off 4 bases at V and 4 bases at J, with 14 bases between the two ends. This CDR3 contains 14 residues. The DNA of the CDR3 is TGCGCCAGCAGCGTCCAAGGGGAGGCCTATGGCTACACCTTC. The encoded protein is CASSVQGEAYGYTF.

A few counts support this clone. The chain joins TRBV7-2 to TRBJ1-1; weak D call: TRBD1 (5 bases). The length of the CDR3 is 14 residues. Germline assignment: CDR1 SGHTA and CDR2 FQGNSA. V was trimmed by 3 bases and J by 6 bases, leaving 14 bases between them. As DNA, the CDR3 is TGTGCCAGCAGCTTCCCGGGGGAGGCCGCTGAAGCTTTCTTT. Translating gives CASSFPGEAAEAFF.

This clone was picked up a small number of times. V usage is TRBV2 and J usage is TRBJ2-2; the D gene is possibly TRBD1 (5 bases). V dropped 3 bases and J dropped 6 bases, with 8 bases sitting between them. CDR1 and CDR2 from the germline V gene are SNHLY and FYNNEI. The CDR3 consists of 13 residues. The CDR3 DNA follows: TGTGCCAGCAGTGATAAGGGGTCCGGGGAGCTGTTTTTT. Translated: CASSDKGSGELFF.

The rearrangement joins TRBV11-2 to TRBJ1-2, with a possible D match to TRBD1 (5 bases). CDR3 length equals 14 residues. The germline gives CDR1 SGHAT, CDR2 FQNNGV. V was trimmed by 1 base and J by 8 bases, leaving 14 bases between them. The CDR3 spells CASSLGMEGAGYTF. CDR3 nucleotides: TGTGCCAGCAGCTTAGGGATGGAAGGGGCAGGCTACACCTTC.

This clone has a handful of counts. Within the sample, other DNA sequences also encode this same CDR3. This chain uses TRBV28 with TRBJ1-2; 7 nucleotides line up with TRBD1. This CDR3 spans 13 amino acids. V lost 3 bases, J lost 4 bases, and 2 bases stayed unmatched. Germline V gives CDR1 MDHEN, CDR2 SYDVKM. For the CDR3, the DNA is TGTGCCAGCAGTTTTACAGGGGTCTATGGCTACACCTTC. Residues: CASSFTGVYGYTF.

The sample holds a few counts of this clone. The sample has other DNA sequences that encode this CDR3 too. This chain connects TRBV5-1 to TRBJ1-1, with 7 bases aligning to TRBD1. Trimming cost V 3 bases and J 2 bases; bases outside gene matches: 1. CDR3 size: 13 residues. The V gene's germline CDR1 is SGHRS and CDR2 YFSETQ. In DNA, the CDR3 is TGCGCCAGCAGCTGGGACAGCAACACTGAAGCTTTCTTT. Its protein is CASSWDSNTEAFF.

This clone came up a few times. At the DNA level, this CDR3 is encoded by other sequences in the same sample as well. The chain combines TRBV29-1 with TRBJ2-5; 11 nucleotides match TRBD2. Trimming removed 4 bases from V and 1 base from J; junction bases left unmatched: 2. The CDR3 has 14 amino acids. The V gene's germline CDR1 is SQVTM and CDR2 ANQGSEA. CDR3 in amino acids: CSVGLAGGQETQYF. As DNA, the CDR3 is TGCAGCGTTGGGCTAGCGGGGGGCCAAGAGACCCAGTACTTC.

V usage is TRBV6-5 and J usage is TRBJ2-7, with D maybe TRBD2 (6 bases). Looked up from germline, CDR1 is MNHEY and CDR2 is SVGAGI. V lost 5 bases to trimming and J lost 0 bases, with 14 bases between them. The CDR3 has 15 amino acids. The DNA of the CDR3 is TGTGCCAGCAGTAGACGAGCGGGCGTCTCCTACGAGCAGTACTTC. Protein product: CASSRRAGVSYEQYF.